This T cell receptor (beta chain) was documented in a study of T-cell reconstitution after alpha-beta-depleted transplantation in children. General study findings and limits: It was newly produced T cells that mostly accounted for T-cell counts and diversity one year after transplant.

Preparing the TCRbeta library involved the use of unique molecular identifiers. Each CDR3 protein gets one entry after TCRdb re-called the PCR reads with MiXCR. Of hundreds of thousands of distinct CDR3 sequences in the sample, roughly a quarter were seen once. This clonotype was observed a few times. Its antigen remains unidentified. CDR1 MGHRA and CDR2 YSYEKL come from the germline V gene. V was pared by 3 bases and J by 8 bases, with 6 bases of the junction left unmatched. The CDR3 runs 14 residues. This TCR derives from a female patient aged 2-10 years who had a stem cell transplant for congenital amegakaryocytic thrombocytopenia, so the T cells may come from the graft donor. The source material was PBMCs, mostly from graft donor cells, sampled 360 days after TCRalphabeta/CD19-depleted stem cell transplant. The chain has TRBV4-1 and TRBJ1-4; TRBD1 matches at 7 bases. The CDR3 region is CASSQPGTEEKLFF. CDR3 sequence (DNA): TGCGCCAGCAGCCAGCCCGGGACAGAGGAAAAACTGTTTTTT.